One and the same sample provided the 31 T cell receptor beta chains below, sequenced in a study of cytomegalovirus exposure and HLA in healthy donors. The primer mix had 60 Vbeta and 13 Jbeta primers. TCRdb's table, derived via immunoSEQ multiplex PCR, lists solely in-frame clones and lacks some. Here the sample spans more than 150,000 clones, roughly 80% being singletons. The specimen sequenced was PBMCs. The receptor source for this set is a woman in her 30s in good health and CMV-seropositive.

The chain carries TRBV4-2 and TRBJ1-1; possibly TRBD1 for D (6 bases). The germline CDR1 and CDR2 sequences are LGHNA and YNFKEQ. This CDR3 region has 15 residues. The germline V and J ends were trimmed by 1 base and 6 bases, with 15 bases remaining between them. CDR3 residues: CASSQGGSRGSEAFF. The CDR3 DNA is TGTGCCAGCAGCCAAGGCGGAAGCAGGGGATCTGAAGCTTTCTTT.

V usage is TRBV5-1 and J usage is TRBJ2-3; 7 positions match TRBD2. The CDR3 contains 15 residues. With 2 bases clipped from V and 4 bases from J, the junction kept 7 bases outside the gene matches. From germline, CDR1 is SGHRS and CDR2 YFSETQ. The CDR3 region is CASSFWTRKSDTQYF. CDR3 DNA sequence: TGCGCCAGCAGCTTTTGGACTAGGAAGTCAGATACGCAGTATTTT. Based on the CDR3 plus reference TRBV5-1 and TRBJ2-3, the full variable domain is KAGVTQTPRYLIKTRGQQVTLSCSPISGHRSVSWYQQTPGQGLQFLFEYFSETQRNKGNFPGRFSGRQFSNSRSEMNVSTLELGDSALYLCASSFWTRKSDTQYFGPGTRLTVL.

This clone was found a few times. The V call is TRBV7-9, the J call TRBJ2-7, with TRBD2 as a possible D gene (5 bases). CDR1 is SEHNR, CDR2 FQNEAQ, per germline (reference sequence). This CDR3 comprises 15 residues. V lost 1 base and J 4 bases, leaving 14 bases between the germline ends. The CDR3 sequence is CASSLVGRPTYEQYF. The CDR3 bases are TGTGCCAGCAGCTTAGTAGGGAGACCAACTTACGAGCAGTACTTC. The whole variable domain, filled in from reference TRBV7-9 and TRBJ2-7, reads DTGVSQNPRHKITKRGQNVTFRCDPISEHNRLYWYRQTLGQGPEFLTYFQNEAQLEKSRLLSDRFSAERPKGSFSTLEIQRTEQGDSAMYLCASSLVGRPTYEQYFGPGTRLTVT.

This sequence joins TRBV15 and TRBJ1-4, with D hard to call. The V gene's germline CDR1 is LNHNV and CDR2 YYDKDF (reference sequence). The length of the CDR3 is 15 residues. Trimming removed 3 bases from V and 8 bases from J, with 16 bases in between. CDR3 DNA: TGTGCCACCAGCAGGGAGGTCTCGTCTGAAGAAAAACTGTTTTTT. Protein product: CATSREVSSEEKLFF.

The rearrangement joins TRBV5-1 to TRBJ2-2; 7 positions agree with TRBD1. There are 16 residues in the CDR3. The V segment lost 0 bases and the J segment 3 bases; nucleotides outside the gene matches: 5. Per the germline V gene, CDR1 is SGHRS and CDR2 is YFSETQ. CDR3 residues: CASSLAERGHTGELFF. DNA for the CDR3: TGCGCCAGCAGCTTGGCCGAGAGGGGGCACACCGGGGAGCTGTTTTTT.

The chain carries TRBV25-1 and TRBJ1-5; 7 positions match TRBD1. Trimming cost V 4 bases and J 0 bases; bases outside gene matches: 6. The CDR3 has 16 amino acids. Germline assignment: CDR1 MGHDK and CDR2 SYGVNS. The CDR3 DNA is TGTGCCAGCAGTGGTACTACAGGGGATAGCAATCAGCCCCAGCATTTT. It yields the protein CASSGTTGDSNQPQHF.

This clone was counted only a few times. The J gene is TRBJ2-3, the V gene TRBV20-1; possibly TRBD1 for D (5 bases). Germline V gene sequence: CDR1 DFQATT, CDR2 SNEGSKA (reference sequence). The CDR3 sequence is 10 residues long. V lost 8 bases, J lost 7 bases, and 10 bases lay in between. In DNA form, the CDR3 reads TGCAGTCCAGGGTTAAATACGCAGTATTTT. As protein: CSPGLNTQYF.

The V gene is TRBV28, the J gene TRBJ1-4, with D tentatively TRBD1 (6 bases). In germline, CDR1 is MDHEN, CDR2 SYDVKM. The V and J ends lost 7 bases and 1 base respectively, with 13 bases between them. This CDR3 region has 15 residues. In DNA form, the CDR3 reads TGTGCCAGCACCACCAACAGGGTAACTAATGAAAAACTGTTTTTT. It codes for CASTTNRVTNEKLFF.

CDR3 sequence (DNA): TGTGCCAGCAGTTTCACAGGGTTCGAGCAGTTCTTC. As protein: CASSFTGFEQFF. This sequence joins TRBV27 and TRBJ2-1; tentative D call: TRBD1 (6 bases). Germline V gene data show CDR1 as MNHEY and CDR2 as SMNVEV (reference sequence). Trimming shortened V by 3 bases and J by 10 bases, and 10 bases separated the two germline ends. This CDR3 has 12 amino acids.

This chain uses TRBV29-1 with TRBJ1-1, with no clear D. Trimming took 0 bases from V and 3 from J, leaving 8 bases between them. The CDR3 has 13 amino acids. Germline V gene data show CDR1 as SQVTM and CDR2 as ANQGSEA. Here the CDR3 DNA reads TGCAGCGTTGAAGAAGCCTTGTACACTGAAGCTTTCTTT. It translates to CSVEEALYTEAFF.

The chain combines TRBV27 with TRBJ2-3; 9 nucleotides match TRBD1. The germline V gene has CDR1 MNHEY and CDR2 SMNVEV (reference sequence). This CDR3 spans 15 amino acids. The junction had 8 bases not matched to a gene; V was cut back by 6 bases and J by 4 bases. CDR3 region: CASSGDRDWADTQYF. DNA of the CDR3: TGTGCCAGCAGCGGGGACAGGGATTGGGCAGATACGCAGTATTTT.

The V gene is TRBV2, the J gene TRBJ2-7, with TRBD1 matching over 8 bases. V lost 8 bases, J lost 6 bases, and 15 bases stayed unmatched. Germline V lookup: CDR1 SNHLY, CDR2 FYNNEI. This CDR3 is 15 amino acids long. In DNA form, the CDR3 reads TGTGCCAGCCAGGCCGGGCGGACAGGGACTGTCGAGCAGTACTTC. This sequence encodes CASQAGRTGTVEQYF.

The V call is TRBV7-9, the J call TRBJ1-2, with 7 bases aligning to TRBD1. CDR3 length: 15 amino acids. After removal of 4 bases from V and 8 bases from J, the junction contained 13 bases not matched to a gene. The germline CDR1 and CDR2 sequences are SEHNR and FQNEAQ (reference sequence). CDR3 amino acids: CASSSSDRTARGYTF. In DNA, the CDR3 is TGTGCCAGCAGCTCGTCGGACAGGACCGCTCGCGGCTACACCTTC.

The rearrangement uses TRBV5-1 and TRBJ2-2; D is perhaps TRBD1 (5 bases). This CDR3 is 13 amino acids long. V lost 5 bases and J 4 bases, leaving 9 bases between the germline ends. Germline CDR1 SGHRS, CDR2 YFSETQ. The CDR3 reads CASRGRTTGELFF. The CDR3 DNA is TGCGCCAGCAGGGGGCGCACCACCGGGGAGCTGTTTTTT.

The chain links TRBV7-2 to TRBJ1-1; no clear D. CDR1 is SGHTA, CDR2 FQGNSA, per germline. This CDR3 is built from 14 residues. Trimming pared 1 base from V and 3 bases from J, leaving 9 bases between. The CDR3 region has the DNA TGTGCCAGCAGCTTAGTCGGCGGGGACACTGAAGCTTTCTTT. Protein: CASSLVGGDTEAFF.

On this clone itself: One end of the junction is discordant with germline, which a read error may explain. The V gene is TRBV7-9, the J gene TRBJ1-3; 7 bases fit TRBD1. The CDR3 is 17 amino acids. Germline V lookup: CDR1 SEHNR, CDR2 FQNEAQ (reference sequence). The CDR3 DNA follows: TGTTCCAGCAGTTCCCCCCGGGGGCAGGGGGCTGGAAACACCATATATTTT. Translation: CSSSSPRGQGAGNTIYF.

The rearrangement joins TRBV10-2 to TRBJ2-7, with TRBD2 identical over 8 bases. The CDR3 is 13 amino acids. Germline V gene lookup returns CDR1 WSHSY and CDR2 SAAADI. The J segment lost 3 bases and the V segment lost 6 bases, leaving 4 bases of the junction unmatched. The CDR3 DNA sequence: TGCGCCAGCAGGGAGAGCGGGAGCTACGAGCAGTACTTC. Encoded protein: CASRESGSYEQYF.

This clone was picked up one time. The genes are TRBV7-9 and TRBJ2-1; 8 bases align to TRBD1. The CDR3 is 16 amino acids. Losses at the gene ends were 4 bases for V and 4 bases for J; bases not matched to a gene: 9. Germline CDR1 is SEHNR and CDR2 is FQNEAQ (reference sequence). The CDR3 bases are TGTGCCAGCAGCTCAAACACCGGGACAGGATACAATGAGCAGTTCTTC. Translating gives CASSSNTGTGYNEQFF.

The rearrangement joins TRBV5-1 to TRBJ2-5; possible D gene TRBD2, 5 bases. The CDR3 sequence is 14 residues long. V lost 0 bases and J lost 4, with 10 bases in between. Looked up from germline, CDR1 is SGHRS and CDR2 is YFSETQ. This chain's CDR3 is CASSLEIGGETQYF. CDR3 nucleotides: TGCGCCAGCAGCTTGGAAATAGGAGGAGAGACCCAGTACTTC.

The V and J genes are TRBV6-6 and TRBJ1-5; no definite D call. Germline V lookup: CDR1 MNHNY, CDR2 SVGAGI (reference sequence). The ends were cut back, 5 bases at V and 4 bases at J, with 9 bases in the middle. The CDR3 is made up of 13 amino acids. The CDR3 region is CASSDDWNQPQHF. In DNA, the CDR3 is TGTGCCAGCAGTGACGACTGGAATCAGCCCCAGCATTTT.

The chain joins TRBV6-5 to TRBJ1-2; 8 bases are shared with TRBD1. The V gene end was trimmed by 5 bases and the J gene end by 8 bases; junction bases not matched to a gene: 7. Germline V gene lookup returns CDR1 MNHEY and CDR2 SVGAGI. The CDR3 loop spans 13 amino acids. This chain's CDR3 is CASSVQGARGYTF. The CDR3 nucleotides read TGTGCCAGCAGTGTCCAGGGGGCGAGGGGCTACACCTTC.

The chain carries TRBV10-3 and TRBJ2-1; a weak D match, TRBD1 (6 bases). The CDR3 spans 14 residues. CDR1 ENHRY and CDR2 SYGVKD come from the germline V gene. The ends were cut back, 11 bases at V and 0 bases at J, with 14 bases in the middle. As DNA, the CDR3 is TGTGCCTCCACCGGACAGTACTCCTACAATGAGCAGTTCTTC. Residues: CASTGQYSYNEQFF.

V and J are TRBV6-1 and TRBJ2-7; 13 bases align to TRBD2. With 10 bases clipped from V and 1 base from J, the junction kept 4 bases outside the gene matches. The CDR3 covers 14 residues. Per germline, CDR1 MNHNS and CDR2 SASEGT. The CDR3 nucleotides read TGTGCCACAAGGACTAGCGGGAGTTCCTACGAGCAGTACTTC. Translation: CATRTSGSSYEQYF.

The rearrangement joins TRBV15 to TRBJ2-2; 10 bases are shared with TRBD1. This CDR3 contains 15 residues. Germline CDR1 and CDR2: LNHNV and YYDKDF (reference sequence). V shed 7 bases and J 1 base; nucleotides not matched to a gene: 3. The CDR3 loop is CATTRDRGNTGELFF. As DNA, the CDR3 is TGTGCCACCACCCGGGACAGGGGGAACACCGGGGAGCTGTTTTTT.

This sequence joins TRBV7-2 and TRBJ1-1; TRBD1 matches 11 bases. The CDR3 runs 16 residues. The germline V gene has CDR1 SGHTA and CDR2 FQGNSA. Trimming took 5 bases from V and 0 from J; bases not matched to a gene: 5. CDR3 in amino acids: CASSTRTGGLNTEAFF. CDR3 DNA: TGTGCCAGCAGCACCCGGACAGGGGGCTTGAACACTGAAGCTTTCTTT.

The chain couples TRBV2 to TRBJ1-4, with TRBD1 identical over 7 bases. This CDR3 is 15 amino acids long. With V trimmed by 7 bases and J by 8 bases, 13 bases remained unmatched. From germline, CDR1 is SNHLY and CDR2 FYNNEI. The CDR3 nucleotides read TGTGCCAGCACGTCATCTAACAGGGGTCGCGAAAAACTGTTTTTT. It translates to CASTSSNRGREKLFF.

This CDR3 reads CASSLDRVLGGYTF. DNA of the CDR3: TGCGCCAGCAGCTTGGACAGGGTTTTAGGAGGCTACACCTTC. The V and J genes are TRBV5-1 and TRBJ1-2; D is perhaps TRBD1 (6 bases). V gave up 0 bases and J gave up 8 bases, with 14 bases separating them. Germline V gene data show CDR1 as SGHRS and CDR2 as YFSETQ. The CDR3 has 14 residues.

The gene calls are TRBV4-1 and TRBJ1-4; perhaps TRBD1 as D (5 bases). This CDR3 is built from 15 residues. Trimming stripped 0 bases from V and 7 bases from J, with 12 bases between. Germline-derived CDR1 and CDR2 are MGHRA and YSYEKL. Here the CDR3 reads CASSQDRSRVEKLFF. The CDR3 bases are TGCGCCAGCAGCCAAGACCGTAGCAGGGTTGAAAAACTGTTTTTT.

This sequence joins TRBV10-3 and TRBJ1-1; a weak D match, TRBD1 (5 bases). V lost 9 bases and J lost 4, with 21 bases in between. Germline V gene sequence: CDR1 ENHRY, CDR2 SYGVKD. The CDR3 is made up of 15 amino acids. CDR3 nucleotides: TGTGCCATAAGGGGTGCGAAAGGGTTGGCCACTGAAGCTTTCTTT. Protein: CAIRGAKGLATEAFF.

The chain carries TRBV2 and TRBJ2-1; 7 bases are a match to TRBD1. The ends lost 7 bases at V and 8 bases at J; junction bases unmatched: 5. This CDR3 is built from 12 residues. Looked up from germline, CDR1 is SNHLY and CDR2 is FYNNEI. The CDR3 region has the DNA TGTGCCAGCATCAGGGGGTCTGATGAGCAGTTCTTC. Translating gives CASIRGSDEQFF.

The V and J genes are TRBV10-2 and TRBJ1-2, with a tentative D call TRBD1 (5 bases). CDR3 length: 14 amino acids. The V end was cut by 3 bases, the J end by 4 bases, with 12 bases between. In germline, CDR1 is WSHSY, CDR2 SAAADI. DNA for the CDR3: TGCGCCAGCAGTGAATGGGGCCTCGGCTATGGCTACACCTTC. Translation gives CASSEWGLGYGYTF.